The 9 T cell receptor beta chains presented below share a single source sample, sequenced in a study of tumor-infiltrating lymphocytes in oesophageal squamous cell carcinoma. TCRdb called the PCR reads again in MiXCR, with one record for every CDR3 protein. Of 24,000 or so distinct CDR3 sequences detected, around 40% appear once; the ten largest clones hold roughly 23%. The sequenced material came from esophageal tumor tissue. These receptors were obtained from a male donor with esophageal squamous cell carcinoma.

This clonotype was counted many times. This sequence joins TRBV6-1 and TRBJ2-3; D is possibly TRBD1 or TRBD2 (7 bases each). The CDR3 consists of 14 residues. The V end was cut by 7 bases, the J end by 2 bases, with 13 bases between. In germline, CDR1 is MNHNS, CDR2 SASEGT. The CDR3 region has the DNA TGTGCCAGCATGCCAGGGGGGGCCACAGATACGCAGTATTTT. Translated: CASMPGGATDTQYF.

This clonotype counts as medium-sized. The V and J genes are TRBV7-9 and TRBJ2-5; tentatively, D is TRBD2 (5 bases). There are 14 residues in the CDR3. The germline V and J ends were trimmed by 0 bases and 4 bases, with 9 bases remaining between them. CDR1 is SEHNR and CDR2 is FQNEAQ in the germline V gene (reference sequence). The CDR3 reads CASSLAARGETQYF. The CDR3 nucleotides are TGTGCCAGCAGCTTAGCGGCCCGGGGAGAGACCCAGTACTTC.

Remarks on this clonotype: The missing conserved phenylalanine or tryptophan at the end of this CDR3 makes a read error likely. The DNA is omitted, as the CDR3 cannot be located on it reliably, and the CDR3 follows TCRdb's listing. The CDR3 region is CASSLSGGTYNEQFFGS. J is TRBJ2-7 and V is TRBV7-3; TRBD1, the D gene given by the table, was not confirmed from the DNA. Germline values: CDR1 SGHTA, CDR2 FQGTGA. The CDR3 extends over 17 residues, inclusive of both ends.

This clonotype came up a few times. CDR3 in amino acids: CASSLNRGTGSEKLFF. In DNA, the CDR3 is TGCGCCAGCAGCTTAAATCGCGGGACAGGGTCTGAAAAACTGTTTTTT. V usage is TRBV5-1 and J usage is TRBJ1-4; 9 nucleotides match TRBD1. The CDR3 has 16 amino acids. CDR1 is SGHRS, CDR2 YFSETQ, per germline. Germline trimming cut 2 bases from V and 7 bases from J; bases unmatched to any gene: 9.

This clonotype was seen a single time. This may come from a read error, since a much larger clone is one base off. The chain is built from TRBV13 and TRBJ2-3; D might be TRBD2 (5 bases). The CDR3 sequence is 14 residues long. Looked up from germline, CDR1 is PRHDT and CDR2 is FYEKMQ (reference sequence). The DNA for the CDR3 is TGCGCCAGCAGCTTGGGAGACGGCACAGAAACGCAGTATTTT. This encodes CASSLGDGTETQYF. Complete variable domain (other parts from reference TRBV13 and TRBJ2-3): AAGVIQSPRHLIKEKRETATLKCYPIPRHDTVYWYQQGPGQDPQFLISFYEKMQSDKGSIPDRFSAQQFSDYHSELNMSSLELGDSALYFCASSLGDGTETQYFGPGTRLTVL.

There are a few counts of this clonotype. V usage is TRBV3-1 and J usage is TRBJ1-1; no clear D. This CDR3 has 13 amino acids. The germline V gene has CDR1 LGHDT and CDR2 YNNKEL (reference sequence). V was clipped by 0 bases and J by 4 bases, with 6 bases between them. The CDR3 loop reads CASSQDLVTEAFF. DNA for the CDR3: TGTGCCAGCAGCCAAGATCTGGTCACTGAAGCTTTCTTT. Based on the CDR3 plus reference TRBV3-1 and TRBJ1-1, the full variable domain is DTAVSQTPKYLVTQMGNDKSIKCEQNLGHDTMYWYKQDSKKFLKIMFSYNNKELIINETVPNRFSPKSPDKAHLNLHINSLELGDSAVYFCASSQDLVTEAFFGQGTRLTVV.

The gene calls are TRBV7-3 and TRBJ2-5, with 10 bases that match TRBD2. The end of the DNA fits TRBJ2-1 better, so the J call may be wrong. The CDR3 extends over 16 amino acids. Germline values: CDR1 SGHTA, CDR2 FQGTGA. The CDR3 region is CASSLVLAGARNEQFF. The CDR3, as DNA: TGTGCCAGCAGCTTAGTCCTAGCGGGAGCTCGAAATGAGCAGTTCTTC.

For the CDR3, the DNA is TGTGCCAGCAGCTTTGGACCGAGCCAAGAGACCCAGTACTTC. Amino acids: CASSFGPSQETQYF. The chain employs TRBV11-2 and TRBJ2-7; D is undetermined. The J call may not be correct, given that the DNA end is closer to TRBJ2-5. CDR3 length equals 14 residues. CDR1 and CDR2 from the germline V gene are SGHAT and FQNNGV.

This clonotype was counted at least ten times. V and J are TRBV18 and TRBJ1-5; maybe TRBD1 (6 bases). Trimming removed 1 base at V and 8 bases at J, with 15 bases between. Germline V gives CDR1 KGHSH, CDR2 LQKENI. The CDR3 is made up of 15 amino acids. In nucleotides, the CDR3 is TGTGCCAGCTCACCACTCTCAGGGGAGGGGGAGCCCCAGCATTTT. The encoded protein is CASSPLSGEGEPQHF.